The next 15 T cell receptor beta chains were all read from a single sample in a study of beta chain features in type 1 diabetes. Regarding the study as a whole: In all four CD4+ subsets, TCRB CDR3 length was significantly, moderately reduced in type 1 diabetes.

Their antigens are not known. Expressed TCRB transcripts were sequenced because the entire RNA isolate underwent reverse transcription. Some clones are missing from TCRdb's copy, which holds only in-frame ones; the method was immunoSEQ multiplex PCR. The sample lists over 200,000 clones; roughly 11% were seen once. Sequencing used naive CD4+ T cells from blood. All receptors come from a young man with type 1 diabetes.

This sequence joins TRBV4-2 and TRBJ1-5, with 10 bases fitting TRBD1. This CDR3 is 16 amino acids long. The V and J ends lost 1 base and 5 bases, in that order; junction bases with no gene match: 5. Germline values: CDR1 LGHNA, CDR2 YNFKEQ. CDR3 sequence reads: CASSQGVGQGYQPQHF. CDR3 sequence (DNA): TGTGCCAGCAGCCAAGGGGTGGGACAGGGGTATCAGCCCCAGCATTTT.

The V gene is TRBV21-1, the J gene TRBJ2-3; TRBD2, the table's D call, was not compared with the DNA. TRBV21-1 is a known pseudogene. The CDR3 runs 13 residues. CDR3: CASSKFAADTQYF. The CDR3, as DNA: TGTGCCAGCAGCAAATTTGCGGCAGATACGCAGTATTTT.

V usage is TRBV5-1 and J usage is TRBJ1-4, with no clear D. The ends were cut back, 5 bases at V and 0 bases at J, with 5 bases in the middle. Germline CDR1 reads SGHRS; CDR2 reads YFSETQ. The CDR3 is 13 residues long. CDR3 nucleotides: TGCGCCAGCAGGAGGGCAACTAATGAAAAACTGTTTTTT. Translation: CASRRATNEKLFF.

For the CDR3, the DNA is TGTGCCAGTAGTAGCCCTAGGCGGGGGGGCACAGATACGCAGTATTTT. Translating it yields CASSSPRRGGTDTQYF. The J gene is TRBJ2-3, the V gene TRBV19, with 8 bases fitting TRBD2. V lost 4 bases, J lost 1 base, and 7 bases stayed unmatched. The germline V gene encodes CDR1 LNHDA and CDR2 SQIVND (reference sequence). The CDR3 loop spans 16 amino acids.

This clone was seen a few times. This chain joins TRBV5-6 and TRBJ2-3; TRBD2 aligns across 9 bases. Germline loops: CDR1 SGHDT, CDR2 YYEEEE. The V and J ends lost 1 base and 2 bases, in that order; junction bases with no gene match: 2. The CDR3 is 15 amino acids. In DNA form, the CDR3 reads TGTGCCAGCAGCTTGCTAGCGGGGTTCACAGATACGCAGTATTTT. Amino acids: CASSLLAGFTDTQYF.

This clone was seen only a few times. This chain connects TRBV2 to TRBJ1-3; D unresolved. The CDR3 totals 14 residues. V was pared by 3 bases and J by 0 bases, with 6 bases between. Germline loops: CDR1 SNHLY, CDR2 FYNNEI. The CDR3 nucleotides read TGTGCCAGCAGTGAGCGCGGCTCTGGAAACACCATATATTTT. Its protein product is CASSERGSGNTIYF.

This sequence joins TRBV7-2 and TRBJ2-1; D might be TRBD1 (7 bases). Looked up from germline, CDR1 is SGHTA and CDR2 is FQGNSA. V was shortened by 5 bases and J by 15 bases, with 20 bases between the two germline ends. This CDR3 is built from 13 residues. Here the CDR3 DNA reads TGTGCCAGCAGCCCGATATCCCGACAGGGACTGTTCTTC. This sequence encodes CASSPISRQGLFF.

This chain links TRBV14 with TRBJ2-1, with 9 nucleotides matching TRBD2. V lost 1 base and J lost 6; bases outside the gene matches: 4. Germline CDR1 is SGHDN and CDR2 is FVKESK. The CDR3 loop spans 15 amino acids. The CDR3 sequence is CASSQVGLAGNEQFF. The DNA for the CDR3 is TGTGCCAGCAGCCAAGTGGGACTAGCTGGCAATGAGCAGTTCTTC.

This clone was counted a few times. The chain couples TRBV7-3 to TRBJ2-7; weak D call: TRBD2 (7 bases). The germline V and J ends were trimmed by 3 bases and 3 bases, with 12 bases remaining between them. The CDR3 is made up of 14 amino acids. Looked up from germline, CDR1 is SGHTA and CDR2 is FQGTGA. CDR3 protein: CASSLGGGSYEQYF. The DNA for the CDR3 is TGTGCCAGCAGCTTGGGAGGGGGAAGCTACGAGCAGTACTTC.

In DNA, the CDR3 is TGTGCCAGCAGTTCTCTCGGGGTGAACACTGAAGCTTTCTTT. Its protein is CASSSLGVNTEAFF. The chain is built from TRBV14 and TRBJ1-1; D is undetermined. The CDR3 totals 14 residues. The V gene lost 6 bases and the J gene lost 0 bases, with 11 bases spanning the gap. Germline loops: CDR1 SGHDN, CDR2 FVKESK.

This clone was observed a few times. V gene TRBV7-9 combines with J gene TRBJ2-7; 7 bases agree with TRBD1. CDR1 is SEHNR and CDR2 is FQNEAQ in the germline V gene (reference sequence). The CDR3 has 15 amino acids. With V trimmed by 5 bases and J by 1 base, 8 bases remained unmatched. Written as DNA, the CDR3 is TGTGCCAGCAGCCAGGGGGACGGGACGTCCTACGAGCAGTACTTC. It is translated as CASSQGDGTSYEQYF. The variable domain in full, completed from reference TRBV7-9 and TRBJ2-7, reads DTGVSQNPRHKITKRGQNVTFRCDPISEHNRLYWYRQTLGQGPEFLTYFQNEAQLEKSRLLSDRFSAERPKGSFSTLEIQRTEQGDSAMYLCASSQGDGTSYEQYFGPGTRLTVT.

The rearrangement joins TRBV25-1 to TRBJ1-2, with no clear D. This CDR3 spans 12 amino acids. The V and J ends lost 2 bases and 7 bases respectively, with 8 bases between them. Germline V gene lookup returns CDR1 MGHDK and CDR2 SYGVNS. The CDR3 sequence is CASSEAPSGYTF. Here the CDR3 DNA reads TGTGCCAGCAGTGAAGCCCCCAGTGGCTACACCTTC.

This chain joins TRBV15 and TRBJ2-7, with TRBD2 matching over 16 bases. The germline gives CDR1 LNHNV, CDR2 YYDKDF (reference sequence). After removal of 3 bases from V and 4 bases from J, the junction contained 9 bases not matched to a gene. The CDR3 has 18 amino acids. The CDR3 sequence is CATSSESGLAGGRYEQYF. The CDR3 DNA sequence: TGTGCCACCAGCAGTGAGTCGGGACTAGCGGGGGGGCGGTACGAGCAGTACTTC.

V gene TRBV9 combines with J gene TRBJ2-1; 7 bases agree with TRBD2. J gave up 4 bases and V 2 bases, and 6 bases lay outside the gene matches. Germline values: CDR1 SGDLS, CDR2 YYNGEE. The CDR3 sequence is 15 residues long. CDR3 amino acids: CASSVGGILYNEQFF. The CDR3 DNA is TGTGCCAGCAGCGTCGGGGGGATTCTGTACAATGAGCAGTTCTTC.

This clone has just a few counts. Other nucleotide sequences in the sample specify the same CDR3. The genes are TRBV7-2 and TRBJ2-5; 7 bases are shared with TRBD2. CDR1 is SGHTA, CDR2 FQGNSA, per germline. CDR3 length: 13 residues. With 3 bases clipped from V and 4 bases from J, the junction kept 2 bases outside the gene matches. Here the CDR3 reads CASSLGGGETQYF. CDR3 DNA: TGTGCCAGCAGCTTGGGGGGGGGAGAGACCCAGTACTTC.